The T cell receptor beta chain described here comes from a study of T cells in Graves' hyperthyroidism and ophthalmopathy. Broader study findings: Ophthalmopathy, which appeared later, was predicted by the model a median around 6.5 months before onset.

Amplification targeted TCR beta CDR3 regions from RNA transcripts. Researchers ran a first-round RT-PCR on the TCR CDR3 using the HTBI primer set. TCRdb analysed the multiplex PCR reads with MiXCR anew, one entry per CDR3 protein. Of about 510,000 distinct CDR3 sequences in the sample, approximately 14% were seen once. The CDR3 is 18 residues long. V lost 0 bases and J 0 bases, leaving 15 bases between the germline ends. CDR1 and CDR2 (germline): MGHRA, YSYEKL. Comments on this clonotype: Antigen specificity is unknown.

The sample was blood. This sequence originates from a woman between 40 and 55 years old with Graves' hyperthyroidism. The V gene is TRBV4-1, the J gene TRBJ1-5; D unclear. CDR3: CASSQDTSREYSNQPQHF. CDR3 in DNA: TGCGCCAGCAGCCAAGATACATCGCGAGAATATAGCAATCAGCCCCAGCATTTT.